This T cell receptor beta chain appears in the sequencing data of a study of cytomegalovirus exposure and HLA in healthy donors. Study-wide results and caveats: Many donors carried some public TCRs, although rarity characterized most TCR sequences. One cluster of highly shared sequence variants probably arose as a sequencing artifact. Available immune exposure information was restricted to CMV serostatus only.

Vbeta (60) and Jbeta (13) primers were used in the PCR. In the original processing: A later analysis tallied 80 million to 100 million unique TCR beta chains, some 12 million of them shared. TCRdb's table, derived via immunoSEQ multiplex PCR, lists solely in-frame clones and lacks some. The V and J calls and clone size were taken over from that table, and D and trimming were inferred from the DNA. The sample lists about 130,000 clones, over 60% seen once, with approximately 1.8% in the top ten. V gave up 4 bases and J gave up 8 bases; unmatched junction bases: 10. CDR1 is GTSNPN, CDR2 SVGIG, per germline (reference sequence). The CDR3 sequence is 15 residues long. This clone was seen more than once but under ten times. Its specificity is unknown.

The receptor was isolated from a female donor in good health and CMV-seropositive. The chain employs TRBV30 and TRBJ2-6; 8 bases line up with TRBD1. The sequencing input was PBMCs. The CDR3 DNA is TGTGCCTGGACCGGTCAGGGGACAGGTACCAACGTCCTGACTTTC. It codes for CAWTGQGTGTNVLTF.